These T cell receptor beta chains were read from a single sample in a study of CD8 T cells in ankylosing spondylitis. TCRdb used MiXCR to reprocess the 5' RACE reads, holding one entry per CDR3 protein. The table lists fewer than 550,000 distinct CDR3 sequences, 5.3% of them singletons. The sample comprised blood, either unsorted or a sorted T cell fraction (not recorded which). These receptors all come from a male donor with ankylosing spondylitis. Both conserved end residues are part of each CDR3. A D gene is named only where the DNA matches it firmly.

cdr3_aa j_call v_call d_call
CASSLSPRSTGELFF TRBJ2-2 TRBV27 .
CASSVGSGASTDTQYF TRBJ2-3 TRBV9 TRBD2
CSAHWENAYEQYF TRBJ2-7 TRBV20-1 .
CASSQGEGLTNEKLFF TRBJ1-4 TRBV4-3 .
CSVGRANTGELFF TRBJ2-2 TRBV29-1 .
CASSLDWGRETQYF TRBJ2-5 TRBV5-1 .
CASSLMGLAASEQYF TRBJ2-7 TRBV12-3/TRBV12-4 TRBD2
CASSLGMGTDTQYF TRBJ2-3 TRBV11-3 .
CARGRGLDSPTGELFF TRBJ2-2 TRBV5-3 .
CATSDSRRGSTGTKNIQYF TRBJ2-4 TRBV24-1 TRBD2
CSVTNPGTEAFF TRBJ1-1 TRBV29-1 .
CASRFGYEQYF TRBJ2-7 TRBV12-3/TRBV12-4 .
CAWSVPGADTQYF TRBJ2-3 TRBV30 .
CSVTPQGTRTDTQYF TRBJ2-3 TRBV29-1 .
CASSLDITDTQYF TRBJ2-3 TRBV7-3 .
CASSSPTSVHTQYF TRBJ2-3 TRBV28 TRBD2
CSVGRGSTDTQYF TRBJ2-3 TRBV29-1 .
CSAHRGKAFF TRBJ1-1 TRBV20-1 .
CASSFQVSGTEAFF TRBJ1-1 TRBV7-9 .
CASSFVGSETQYF TRBJ2-5 TRBV27 .
CASSFSGTEETQYF TRBJ2-5 TRBV7-9 TRBD1
CSVRGKGQPQHF TRBJ1-5 TRBV29-1 .
CASHKAGNTEAFF TRBJ1-1 TRBV7-8 .
CASSGWGKNIQYF TRBJ2-4 TRBV2 .
CASSFLAGIYNEQFF TRBJ2-1 TRBV27 TRBD2
CASSHRDQPQHF TRBJ1-5 TRBV12-3/TRBV12-4 .
CAISETDGFNEKLFF TRBJ1-4 TRBV10-3 .
CASSRGFEQYF TRBJ2-7 TRBV4-3 .
CASSHALQRMNTEAFF TRBJ1-1 TRBV7-8 .
CSARDMAAAWINTEAFF TRBJ1-1 TRBV20-1 .
CASSLLAATGAGELFF TRBJ2-2 TRBV27 TRBD1
CSARKREEWRGTDTQYF TRBJ2-3 TRBV20-1 TRBD2
CASSLIGGREEAFF TRBJ1-1 TRBV27 .
CSVAGILSATEAFF TRBJ1-1 TRBV29-1 .
CASKDGRTGGSGANVLTF TRBJ2-6 TRBV9 TRBD1
CASSYIQPSYEQYF TRBJ2-7 TRBV6-2/TRBV6-3 .
CASSAGGVPPAYGYTF TRBJ1-2 TRBV5-5 TRBD1
CASSQEAGAWYEQYF TRBJ2-7 TRBV4-3 TRBD2
CASSPGANYGYTF TRBJ1-2 TRBV7-2 .
CSAYGPNPPGNTEAFF TRBJ1-1 TRBV20-1 .
CRARGPSADTQYF TRBJ2-3 TRBV20-1 .
CASSLGRANTGELFF TRBJ2-2 TRBV5-1 .
CASSLDAGSGHEQFF TRBJ2-1 TRBV7-2 .
CASSFQTVSFTYEQYF TRBJ2-7 TRBV6-2/TRBV6-3 .
CASSLWTGGEAFF TRBJ1-1 TRBV25-1 TRBD1
CASSYLGLAETNEQFF TRBJ2-1 TRBV27 TRBD2
CSVEGGARTEAFF TRBJ1-1 TRBV29-1 .
CASSGDSQETQYF TRBJ2-5 TRBV5-1 TRBD1
CASSIASTYEQYF TRBJ2-7 TRBV19 .
CASSYFGSTYEQYF TRBJ2-7 TRBV6-5 .
CASRSSLRTWGYTF TRBJ1-2 TRBV12-3/TRBV12-4 .
CATKDSTDTQYF TRBJ2-3 TRBV10-3 .
CASSVEGEEGYEQYF TRBJ2-7 TRBV9 .
CASSLAFGGAYEQYF TRBJ2-7 TRBV5-1 .
CASSLRVGTYEQYF TRBJ2-7 TRBV12-3/TRBV12-4 .
CASSLGEGSYEQYF TRBJ2-7 TRBV7-9 TRBD2
CASSFLPSAGGNTDTQYF TRBJ2-3 TRBV5-1 TRBD2